This T cell receptor beta chain was captured by sequencing in a study of OX40 agonist ivuxolimab in advanced cancers. Across the whole study: Every 2 weeks, ivuxolimab was infused into the patients intravenously at between 0.01 and 10 mg/kg. Earlier treatment with anti-PD-1, anti-PD-L1 or anti-CTLA-4 was permitted, and 35% to 45% had received some. Notes on the study in general: Dosing at 0.1 to 3.0 mg/kg was accompanied by clonal expansion of CD4+ and CD8+ blood T cells by week 6.

The CDR3 covers 15 residues. Germline V gives CDR1 SGHRS, CDR2 YFSETQ. V gave up 0 bases and J gave up 5 bases, with 14 bases separating them. TCRdb keeps only in-frame clones here, not all; method: immunoSEQ multiplex PCR. The table shows about 55,000 clones, with almost 90% occurring only once. This clone was detected only once. As yet, its antigen is unknown. The chain combines TRBV5-1 with TRBJ2-5; possible D gene TRBD2, 6 bases. The sample here was CD4+ or CD8+ T cells sorted from blood, taken in a trial of the OX40 agonist ivuxolimab. The TCR was taken from an adult with an advanced solid tumor such as melanoma, head and neck, liver or kidney cancer. The chain's CDR3 is CASSLVGGRGETQYF. CDR3 DNA: TGCGCCAGCAGCTTGGTGGGGGGTCGAGGGGAGACCCAGTACTTC.